These 17 T cell receptor beta chains were all obtained from the same sample, sequenced in a study of T cell changes during pregnancy in multiple sclerosis. The method was immunoSEQ multiplex PCR; TCRdb's version includes in-frame clones alone and lacks a portion of them. In the table there are under 55,000 clones, 91% of which are singletons. Sequencing used CD8+ T cells from peripheral blood mononuclear cells, obtained after pregnancy. The source is a female donor with multiple sclerosis, enrolled in a pregnancy study.

This sequence joins TRBV5-1 and TRBJ2-1, with 8 bases lining up with TRBD2. V trimming: 0 bases; J trimming: 2 bases; junction bases outside the gene matches: 4. This CDR3 comprises 16 residues. Germline-derived CDR1 and CDR2 are SGHRS and YFSETQ. The CDR3 here is CASSLAGGGPYNEQFF. CDR3 nucleotide sequence: TGCGCCAGCAGCTTGGCCGGCGGGGGGCCCTACAATGAGCAGTTCTTC.

The chain recombines TRBV7-6 with TRBJ2-1; TRBD1 might be the D (6 bases). This CDR3 comprises 15 residues. The germline V gene has CDR1 SGHVS and CDR2 FNYEAQ. Trimming took 1 base from V and 4 from J, leaving 11 bases between them. The CDR3, as DNA: TGTGCCAGCAGCTTAGAGGGGGAGATTTACAATGAGCAGTTCTTC. Residues: CASSLEGEIYNEQFF.

This clone was detected once. The rearrangement joins TRBV5-5 to TRBJ2-7; 7 nucleotides match TRBD1. Germline lookup yields CDR1 SGHKS and CDR2 YYEKEE (reference sequence). The CDR3 has 14 residues. V lost 9 bases to trimming and J lost 3 bases; unmatched junction nucleotides: 12. The CDR3 sequence is CATNPGTENYEQYF. In DNA, the CDR3 is TGTGCCACCAATCCAGGGACAGAGAACTACGAGCAGTACTTC.

V usage is TRBV2 and J usage is TRBJ2-3; D may be TRBD1 (5 bases). Trimming shortened V by 7 bases and J by 6 bases, and 8 bases separated the two germline ends. Germline loops: CDR1 SNHLY, CDR2 FYNNEI. The CDR3 spans 11 residues. In DNA, the CDR3 is TGTGCCAGCAAGGGGTCGGATACGCAGTATTTT. Its translation is CASKGSDTQYF.

The chain combines TRBV7-9 with TRBJ2-5; TRBD1 matches 8 bases. V was clipped by 7 bases and J by 6 bases; unmatched bases: 7. The CDR3 totals 13 residues. In germline, CDR1 is SEHNR, CDR2 FQNEAQ (reference sequence). CDR3 DNA sequence: TGTGCCAGCAACCCTGGACAGGGAAAGACCCAGTACTTC. It is translated as CASNPGQGKTQYF.

The J gene is TRBJ2-6, the V gene TRBV27, with D perhaps TRBD2 (5 bases). The CDR3 consists of 17 residues. CDR1 and CDR2 from the germline V gene are MNHEY and SMNVEV (reference sequence). Trimming shortened V by 4 bases and J by 0 bases, and 13 bases separated the two germline ends. The CDR3 DNA reads as TGTGCCAGCAGTTGGGAGAACCCCAGCTCTGGGGCCAACGTCCTGACTTTC. This gives the protein CASSWENPSSGANVLTF.

Here the CDR3 DNA reads TGTGCCAGCAGCGTTAGGGCGGGGGCCCCGGGGGAGCAGTTCTTC. Its protein product is CASSVRAGAPGEQFF. This chain joins TRBV9 and TRBJ2-1, with a tentative D call TRBD2 (7 bases). The CDR3 runs to 15 residues. Germline V gives CDR1 SGDLS, CDR2 YYNGEE. Trimming stripped 2 bases from V and 10 bases from J, with 19 bases between.

The chain combines TRBV7-8 with TRBJ2-7, with D tentatively TRBD1 (5 bases). This CDR3 has 13 residues. Germline V gene lookup returns CDR1 SGHVS and CDR2 FQNEAQ. With 0 bases removed from V and 6 bases from J, the gap between germline ends came to 9 bases. For the CDR3, the DNA is TGTGCCAGCAGCTTAGCGAACAGGCCCGAGCAGTACTTC. The encoded protein is CASSLANRPEQYF.

The V gene is TRBV6-5, the J gene TRBJ1-2, with D unclear. Germline CDR1 is MNHEY and CDR2 is SVGAGI. CDR3 size: 13 residues. Trimming removed 0 bases at V and 6 bases at J, with 8 bases between. CDR3 residues: CASSYSPGDGYTF. The CDR3 coding sequence is TGTGCCAGCAGTTACTCGCCCGGGGATGGCTACACCTTC.

The CDR3 sequence: CASSPPVATNEKLFF. CDR3 nucleotides: TGTGCCAGCAGCCCCCCAGTTGCAACTAATGAAAAACTGTTTTTT. V gene TRBV7-9 combines with J gene TRBJ1-4; D not certain. This CDR3 is built from 15 residues. Trimming took 5 bases from V and 0 from J, leaving 10 bases between them. CDR1 SEHNR and CDR2 FQNEAQ come from the germline V gene (reference sequence).

The rearrangement uses TRBV13 and TRBJ1-5; D is unclear. V lost 4 bases to trimming and J lost 7 bases, with 14 bases between them. Per the germline V gene, CDR1 is PRHDT and CDR2 is FYEKMQ (reference sequence). The CDR3 is 14 residues long. In DNA form, the CDR3 reads TGTGCCAGCAGCTGGGGAGGGATCGGGCAGCCCCAGCATTTT. Protein: CASSWGGIGQPQHF.

V and J are TRBV27 and TRBJ1-1; possibly TRBD1 for D (5 bases). This CDR3 is built from 19 residues. V was cut by 1 base and J by 1 base, with 22 bases left in between. Germline V lookup: CDR1 MNHEY, CDR2 SMNVEV (reference sequence). DNA for the CDR3: TGTGCCAGCAGTTTATGGCCCCTCGGCGTTATCAGGGAGAACACTGAAGCTTTCTTT. This codes for CASSLWPLGVIRENTEAFF.

The chain has TRBV2 and TRBJ1-5; 8 bases are a match to TRBD1. CDR3 length equals 15 residues. The germline V gene has CDR1 SNHLY and CDR2 FYNNEI. With 2 bases clipped from V and 2 bases from J, the junction kept 2 bases outside the gene matches. The CDR3 is CASSELDRGNQPQHF. The DNA of the CDR3 is TGTGCCAGCAGTGAACTGGACAGGGGCAATCAGCCCCAGCATTTT.

This clone occurred once. The rearrangement joins TRBV11-3 to TRBJ2-7; TRBD2 aligns across 7 bases. The CDR3 has 14 amino acids. Germline V gives CDR1 SGHNT, CDR2 YENEEA. The J segment lost 5 bases and the V segment lost 1 base, leaving 5 bases of the junction unmatched. In nucleotides, the CDR3 is TGTGCCAGCAGCTTAGGGGGAGGGTCCCACGAGCAGTACTTC. It specifies CASSLGGGSHEQYF.

The chain recombines TRBV9 with TRBJ2-3; a possible D gene is TRBD2 (6 bases). Germline-derived CDR1 and CDR2 are SGDLS and YYNGEE. CDR3 length: 17 amino acids. The ends were cut back, 0 bases at V and 0 bases at J, with 14 bases in the middle. The CDR3 sequence is CASSVGRGDSSTDTQYF. CDR3 bases: TGTGCCAGCAGCGTAGGACGCGGGGACTCTAGCACAGATACGCAGTATTTT.

This rearrangement joins TRBV7-9 to TRBJ2-3; TRBD2 aligns across 13 bases. J was trimmed by 0 bases and V by 5 bases; bases with no gene match: 11. Germline V gene data show CDR1 as SEHNR and CDR2 as FQNEAQ (reference sequence). CDR3 size: 19 residues. CDR3 amino acids: CASSPGLAGPPTSTDTQYF. CDR3 nucleotides: TGTGCCAGCAGCCCGGGACTAGCGGGGCCTCCGACTAGCACAGATACGCAGTATTTT.

This chain links TRBV15 with TRBJ1-5; 8 nucleotides match TRBD1. CDR3 length: 15 amino acids. Trimming removed 4 bases from V and 3 bases from J; junction bases left unmatched: 5. In germline, CDR1 is LNHNV, CDR2 YYDKDF (reference sequence). CDR3 in amino acids: CATSKEDRDNQPQHF. The CDR3 coding sequence is TGTGCCACCAGCAAGGAGGACAGGGACAATCAGCCCCAGCATTTT. Drawing the rest from reference TRBV15 and TRBJ1-5, the complete variable domain is DAMVIQNPRYQVTQFGKPVTLSCSQTLNHNVMYWYQQKSSQAPKLLFHYYDKDFNNEADTPDNFQSRRPNTSFCFLDIRSPGLGDTAMYLCATSKEDRDNQPQHFGDGTRLSIL.